This TCR beta chain came from a study of vaccination effects on CD4 cells after COVID-19. Findings of the study overall: Few convalescent patients and no early post-infection timepoints were included in the study.

The CDR3 has 13 residues. V dropped 7 bases and J dropped 2 bases, with 11 bases sitting between them. Per the germline V gene, CDR1 is SNHLY and CDR2 is FYNNEI. Sequencing in the ViraFEST assay came after antigen-specific CD4+ T cells had been expanded with viral peptide pools, which were used to stimulate PBMC. Around day 10 of culture, CD4+ T cells were separated out. Each participant received a vaccine that was either BNT162b2 or mRNA-1273, given as two doses. Turning to this clone: Its antigen is currently unknown.

Sequenced by immunoSEQ multiplex PCR; TCRdb stores in-frame clones only, minus some. The profile covers 25,000 to 35,000 clones, with around 80% appearing a single time and approximately 1.5% taken by the ten largest. The sequence was obtained from a human donor who received a COVID-19 vaccine. Some clones in this sample may be carry-over from other donors' samples. The specimen was CD4+ T cells from PBMCs cultured with HCoV-NL63 spike peptides, collected after COVID-19 vaccination. The chain joins TRBV2 to TRBJ2-5; D is tentatively TRBD1 or TRBD2 (5 bases each). The CDR3 protein is CASTGTLQETQYF. DNA for the CDR3: TGTGCCAGCACCGGGACCCTTCAAGAGACCCAGTACTTC.